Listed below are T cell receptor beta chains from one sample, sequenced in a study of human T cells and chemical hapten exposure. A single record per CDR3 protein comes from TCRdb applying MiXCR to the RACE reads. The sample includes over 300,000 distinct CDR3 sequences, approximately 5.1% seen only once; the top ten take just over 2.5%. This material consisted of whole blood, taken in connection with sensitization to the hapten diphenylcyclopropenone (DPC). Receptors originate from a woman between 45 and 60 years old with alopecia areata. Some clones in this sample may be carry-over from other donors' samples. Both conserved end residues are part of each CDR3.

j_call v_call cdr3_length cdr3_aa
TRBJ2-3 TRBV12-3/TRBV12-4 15 CASSSLAGGPNTQYF
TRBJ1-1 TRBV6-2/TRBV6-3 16 CASSQRAGAQHTEAFF
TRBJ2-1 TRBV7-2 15 CASSLVTSGGSEQFF
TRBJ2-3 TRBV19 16 CASSISLAGGADTQYF
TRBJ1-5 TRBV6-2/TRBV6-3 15 CASSTLGRSNQPQHF
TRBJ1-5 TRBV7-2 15 CASSLEQGSNQPQHF
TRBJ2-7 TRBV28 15 CASTLRTGTASEQYF
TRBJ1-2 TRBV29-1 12 CSAPDSRDGYTF
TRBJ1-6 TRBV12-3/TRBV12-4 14 CASSSGVGNSPLHF
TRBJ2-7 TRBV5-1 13 CASSMSSLYEQYF
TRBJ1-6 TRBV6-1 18 CASRGRTGGRSYNSPLHF
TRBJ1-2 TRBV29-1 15 CSVGDGGQGEDGYTF
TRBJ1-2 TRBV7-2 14 CASTQGGSHYGYTF
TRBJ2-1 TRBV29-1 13 CSVQGLGRNEQFF
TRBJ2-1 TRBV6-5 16 CASSGALESRGNEQFF
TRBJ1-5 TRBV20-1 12 CSAVQGTQPQHF
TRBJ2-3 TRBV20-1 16 CSAPFRTSWYTDTQYF
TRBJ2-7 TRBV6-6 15 CASTDLGGTSYEQYF
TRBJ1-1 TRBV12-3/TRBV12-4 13 CASNTWRNTEAFF
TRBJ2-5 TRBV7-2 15 CASSPGGAGQKTQYF
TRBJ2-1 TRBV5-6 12 CASSAGSGTLAF
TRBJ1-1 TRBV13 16 CASSPRQGVSGTEAYF
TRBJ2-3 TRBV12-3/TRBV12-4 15 CASSLTGGVTDTQYF
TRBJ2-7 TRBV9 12 CASSVGPPEQYF
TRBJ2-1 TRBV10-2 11 CAMEEGRGEFF
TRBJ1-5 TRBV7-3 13 CASSLSQNQPQHF
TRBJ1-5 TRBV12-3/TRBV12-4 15 CASSTQGESNQPQHF
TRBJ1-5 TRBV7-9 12 CASSLSSGPQHF
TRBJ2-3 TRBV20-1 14 CSARDPQGTDTQYF
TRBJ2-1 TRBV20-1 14 CSARLNGRRDEQFF
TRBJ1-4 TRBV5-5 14 CASSSGAPNEKLFF
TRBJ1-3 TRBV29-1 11 CSVESSNTIYF
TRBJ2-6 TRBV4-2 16 CASSQGDGIGANVLTF
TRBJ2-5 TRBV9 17 CASSVTSGGAFDGTQYF
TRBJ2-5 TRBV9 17 CASSTPGTGGSGETQYF
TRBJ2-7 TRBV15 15 CATSRDMYSGNEQYF
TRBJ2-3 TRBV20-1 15 CSARVASGGTDTQYF
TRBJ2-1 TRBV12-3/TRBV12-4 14 CASKESGAHNEQFF
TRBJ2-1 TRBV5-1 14 CASKEQEGYNEQFF
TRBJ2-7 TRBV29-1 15 CSVGLKAGVPYEQYF
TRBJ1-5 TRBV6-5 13 CASTTGMNQPQHF
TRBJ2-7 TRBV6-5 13 CATAPGTGYKEYF
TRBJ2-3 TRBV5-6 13 CASSVGSTDTQYF
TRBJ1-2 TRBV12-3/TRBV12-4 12 CASSLQGMDYTF
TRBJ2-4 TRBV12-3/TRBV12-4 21 CASSRTPGRGSGSIAKNIQYF
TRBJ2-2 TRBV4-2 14 CASKGFSNTGELFF
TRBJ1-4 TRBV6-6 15 CASSYGTGLNEKLFF
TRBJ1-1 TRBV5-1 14 CASSLDVFSTEAFF
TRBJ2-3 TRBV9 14 CASSVSPMADTQYF
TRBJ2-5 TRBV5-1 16 CASSSTGTGARETQYF
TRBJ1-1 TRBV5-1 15 CASVRDLTLNTEAFF
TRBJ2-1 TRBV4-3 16 CASSQEYRSSYNEQFF
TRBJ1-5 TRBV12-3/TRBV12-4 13 CASSVGSNQPQHF
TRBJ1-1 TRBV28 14 CASRMTGAFPEAFF
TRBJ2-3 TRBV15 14 CATSRDPGVDTQYF
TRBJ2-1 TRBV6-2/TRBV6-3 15 CASRRNGGRYNEQFF
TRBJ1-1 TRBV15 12 CATSSSPTEAFF
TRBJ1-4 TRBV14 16 CASSPLPGDAGEKLFF